Given below is one T cell receptor beta chain in context. One end of the junction is discordant with germline, which a read error may explain. This specimen comes from a study of T cells in Graves' hyperthyroidism and ophthalmopathy. TCR beta CDR3 regions were amplified from RNA transcripts. A set of HTBI primers served as the primers for a first-round RT-PCR of the TCR CDR3. TCRdb fed the multiplex PCR reads into MiXCR, producing one record per CDR3 protein. The repertoire holds roughly 710,000 distinct CDR3 sequences, about a third seen once, with roughly 31% in the top ten. CDR3 length: 12 amino acids. Per the germline V gene, CDR1 is SQVTM and CDR2 is ANQGSEA.

The receptor was isolated from a woman between 40 and 50 years old with Graves' hyperthyroidism. J is TRBJ2-2 and V is TRBV29-1; the D gene could be TRBD1 or TRBD2 (5 bases each). Sequencing was performed on blood. CDR3 protein: CSVGGNTGELSW. For the CDR3, the DNA is TGCAGCGTTGGGGGGAACACCGGGGAGCTGTCTTGG.